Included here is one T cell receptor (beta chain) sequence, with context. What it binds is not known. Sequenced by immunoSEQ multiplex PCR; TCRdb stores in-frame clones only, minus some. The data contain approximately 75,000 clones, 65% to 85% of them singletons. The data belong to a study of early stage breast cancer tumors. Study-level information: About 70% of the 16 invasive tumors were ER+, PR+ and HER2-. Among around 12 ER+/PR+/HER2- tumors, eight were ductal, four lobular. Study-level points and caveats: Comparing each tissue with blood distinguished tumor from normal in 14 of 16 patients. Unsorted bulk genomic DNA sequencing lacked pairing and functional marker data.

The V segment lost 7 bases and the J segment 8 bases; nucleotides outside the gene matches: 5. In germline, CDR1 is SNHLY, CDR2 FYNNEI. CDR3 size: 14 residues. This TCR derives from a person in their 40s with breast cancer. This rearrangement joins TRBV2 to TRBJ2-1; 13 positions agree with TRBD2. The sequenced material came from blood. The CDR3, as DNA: TGTGCCAGCATGCCGGGACTAGCGGGATATGAGCAGTTCTTC. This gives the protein CASMPGLAGYEQFF.